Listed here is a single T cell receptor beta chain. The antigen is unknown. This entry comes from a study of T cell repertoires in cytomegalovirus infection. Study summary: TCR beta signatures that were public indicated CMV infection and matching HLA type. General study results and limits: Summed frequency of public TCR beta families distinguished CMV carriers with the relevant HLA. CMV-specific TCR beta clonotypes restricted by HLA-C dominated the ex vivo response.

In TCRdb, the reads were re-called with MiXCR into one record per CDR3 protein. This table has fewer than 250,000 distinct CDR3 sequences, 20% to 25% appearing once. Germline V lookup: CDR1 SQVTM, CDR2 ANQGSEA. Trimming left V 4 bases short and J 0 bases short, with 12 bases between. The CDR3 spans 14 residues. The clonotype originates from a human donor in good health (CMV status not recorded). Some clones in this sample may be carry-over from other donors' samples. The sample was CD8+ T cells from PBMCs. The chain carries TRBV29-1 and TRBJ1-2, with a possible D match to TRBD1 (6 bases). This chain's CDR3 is CSVAIGTPNYGYTF. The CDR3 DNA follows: TGCAGCGTTGCTATCGGGACACCTAACTATGGCTACACCTTC. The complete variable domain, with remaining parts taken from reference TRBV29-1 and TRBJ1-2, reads SAVISQKPSRDICQRGTSLTIQCQVDSQVTMMFWYRQQPGQSLTLIATANQGSEATYESGFVIDKFPISRPNLTFSTLTVSNMSPEDSSIYLCSVAIGTPNYGYTFGSGTRLTVV.